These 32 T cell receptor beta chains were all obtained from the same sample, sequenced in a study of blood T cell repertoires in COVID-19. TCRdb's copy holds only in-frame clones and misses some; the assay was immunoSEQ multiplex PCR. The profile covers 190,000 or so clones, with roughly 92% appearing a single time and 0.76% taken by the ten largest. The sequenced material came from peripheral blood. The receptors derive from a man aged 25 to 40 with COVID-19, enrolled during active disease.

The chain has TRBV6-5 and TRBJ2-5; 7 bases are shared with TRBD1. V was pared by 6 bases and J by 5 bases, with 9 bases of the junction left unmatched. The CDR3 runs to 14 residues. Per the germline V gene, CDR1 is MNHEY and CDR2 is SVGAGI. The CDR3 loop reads CASRAQGVGETQYF. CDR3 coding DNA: TGTGCCAGCAGAGCGCAGGGGGTCGGGGAGACCCAGTACTTC.

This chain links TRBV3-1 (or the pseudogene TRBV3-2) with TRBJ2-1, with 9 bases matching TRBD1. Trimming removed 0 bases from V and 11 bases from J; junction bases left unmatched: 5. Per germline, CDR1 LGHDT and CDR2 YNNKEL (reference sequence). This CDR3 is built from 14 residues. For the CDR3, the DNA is TGTGCCAGCAGCCAAGATGACAGGGGGTTGCAGCAGTTCTTC. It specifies CASSQDDRGLQQFF.

The CDR3 region has the DNA TGTGCCATCAGGCCAAATACTGCAACTAATGAAAAACTGTTTTTT. Translation: CAIRPNTATNEKLFF. The chain employs TRBV10-3 and TRBJ1-4; no definite D call. The germline V gene has CDR1 ENHRY and CDR2 SYGVKD. Trimming took 6 bases from V and 0 from J, leaving 11 bases between them. CDR3 size: 15 residues.

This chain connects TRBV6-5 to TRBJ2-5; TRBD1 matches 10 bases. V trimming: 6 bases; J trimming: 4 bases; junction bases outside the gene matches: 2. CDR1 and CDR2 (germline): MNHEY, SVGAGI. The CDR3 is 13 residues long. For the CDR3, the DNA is TGTGCCAGCAGGGGGACAGGGGTAGAGACCCAGTACTTC. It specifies CASRGTGVETQYF.

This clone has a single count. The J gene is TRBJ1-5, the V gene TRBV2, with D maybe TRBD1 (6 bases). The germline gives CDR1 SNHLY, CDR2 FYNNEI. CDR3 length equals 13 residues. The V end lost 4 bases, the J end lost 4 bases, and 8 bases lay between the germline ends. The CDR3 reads CASSVTGNQPQHF. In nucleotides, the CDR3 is TGTGCCAGCAGTGTTACAGGGAATCAGCCCCAGCATTTT.

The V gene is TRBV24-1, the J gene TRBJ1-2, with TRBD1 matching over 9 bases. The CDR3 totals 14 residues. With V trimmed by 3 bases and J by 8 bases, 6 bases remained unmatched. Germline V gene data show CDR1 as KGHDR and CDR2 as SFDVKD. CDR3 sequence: CATSDPGQGGGYTF. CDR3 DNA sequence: TGTGCCACCAGTGATCCGGGACAGGGTGGCGGCTACACCTTC.

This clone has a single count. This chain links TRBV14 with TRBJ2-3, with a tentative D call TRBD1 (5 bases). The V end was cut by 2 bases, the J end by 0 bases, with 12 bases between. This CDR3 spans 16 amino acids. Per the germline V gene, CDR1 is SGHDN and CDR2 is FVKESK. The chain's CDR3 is CASSQWGTLSTDTQYF. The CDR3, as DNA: TGTGCCAGCAGCCAATGGGGCACGCTAAGCACAGATACGCAGTATTTT.

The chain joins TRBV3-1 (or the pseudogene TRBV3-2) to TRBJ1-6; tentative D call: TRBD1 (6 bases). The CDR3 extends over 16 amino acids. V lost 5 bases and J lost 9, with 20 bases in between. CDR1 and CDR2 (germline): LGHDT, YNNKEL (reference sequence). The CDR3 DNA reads TGTGCCAGCAGCTCAATAACAGGGAGTTGGGCTTCACCCCTCCACTTT. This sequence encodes CASSSITGSWASPLHF.

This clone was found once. The CDR3: CASSIPGALAGNTIYF. CDR3 DNA sequence: TGTGCCAGTAGTATCCCGGGAGCGCTGGCTGGAAACACCATATATTTT. The V call is TRBV19, the J call TRBJ1-3; D remains unclear. The ends were cut back, 3 bases at V and 2 bases at J, with 14 bases in the middle. This CDR3 spans 16 amino acids. Germline assignment: CDR1 LNHDA and CDR2 SQIVND (reference sequence).

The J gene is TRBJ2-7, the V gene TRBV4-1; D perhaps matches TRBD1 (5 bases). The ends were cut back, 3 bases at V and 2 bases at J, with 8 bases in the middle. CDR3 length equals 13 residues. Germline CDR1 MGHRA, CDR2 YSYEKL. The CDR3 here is CASSHDSTYEQYF. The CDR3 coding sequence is TGCGCCAGCAGCCATGACAGTACCTACGAGCAGTACTTC.

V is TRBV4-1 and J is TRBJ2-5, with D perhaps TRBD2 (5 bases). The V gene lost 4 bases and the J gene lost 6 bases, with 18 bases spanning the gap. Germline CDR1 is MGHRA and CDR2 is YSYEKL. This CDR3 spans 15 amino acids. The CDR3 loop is CASSPNSNSGKTQYF. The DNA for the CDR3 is TGCGCCAGCAGCCCCAATTCAAACTCGGGGAAGACCCAGTACTTC.

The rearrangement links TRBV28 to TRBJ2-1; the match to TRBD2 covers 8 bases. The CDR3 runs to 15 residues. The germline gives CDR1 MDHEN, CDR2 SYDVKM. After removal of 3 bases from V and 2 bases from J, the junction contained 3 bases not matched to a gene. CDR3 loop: CASSFAGGPYNEQFF. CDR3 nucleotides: TGTGCCAGCAGTTTCGCGGGGGGCCCCTACAATGAGCAGTTCTTC.

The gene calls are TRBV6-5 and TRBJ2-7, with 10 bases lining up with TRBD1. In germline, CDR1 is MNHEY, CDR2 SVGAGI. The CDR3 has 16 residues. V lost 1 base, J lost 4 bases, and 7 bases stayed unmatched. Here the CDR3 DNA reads TGTGCCAGCAGTTACTATGGACAGGGGGTCGCGTACGAGCAGTACTTC. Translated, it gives CASSYYGQGVAYEQYF.

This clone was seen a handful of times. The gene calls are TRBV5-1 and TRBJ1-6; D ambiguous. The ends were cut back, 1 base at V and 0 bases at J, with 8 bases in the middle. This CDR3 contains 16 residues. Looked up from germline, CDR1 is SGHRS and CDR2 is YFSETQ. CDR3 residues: CASSLWGDSYNSPLHF. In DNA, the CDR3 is TGCGCCAGCAGCTTGTGGGGAGACTCCTATAATTCACCCCTCCACTTT.

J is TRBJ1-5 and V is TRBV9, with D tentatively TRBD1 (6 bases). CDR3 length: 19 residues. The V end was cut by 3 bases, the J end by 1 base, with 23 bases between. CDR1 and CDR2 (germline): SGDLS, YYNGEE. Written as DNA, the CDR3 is TGTGCCAGCAGCGCCTGGATGGTCCCGGGACATACAAGCAATCAGCCCCAGCATTTT. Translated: CASSAWMVPGHTSNQPQHF.

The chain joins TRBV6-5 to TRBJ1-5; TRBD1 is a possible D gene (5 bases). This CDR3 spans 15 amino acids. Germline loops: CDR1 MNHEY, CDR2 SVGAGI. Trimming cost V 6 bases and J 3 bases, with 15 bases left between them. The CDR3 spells CASRPFGGSNQPQHF. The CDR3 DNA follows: TGTGCCAGCAGACCATTCGGGGGATCCAATCAGCCCCAGCATTTT.

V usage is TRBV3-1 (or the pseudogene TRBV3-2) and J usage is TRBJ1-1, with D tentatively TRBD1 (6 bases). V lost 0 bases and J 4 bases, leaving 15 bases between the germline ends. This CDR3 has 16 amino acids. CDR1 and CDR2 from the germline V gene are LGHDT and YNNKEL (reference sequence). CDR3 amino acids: CASSQDPRGSGTEAFF. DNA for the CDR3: TGTGCCAGCAGCCAAGATCCCAGGGGCTCTGGCACTGAAGCTTTCTTT.

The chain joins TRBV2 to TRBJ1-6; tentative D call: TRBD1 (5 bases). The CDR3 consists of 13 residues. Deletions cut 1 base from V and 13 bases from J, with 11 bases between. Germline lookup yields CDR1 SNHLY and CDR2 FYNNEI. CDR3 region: CASSEVGGTPLHF. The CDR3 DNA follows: TGTGCCAGCAGTGAAGTAGGCGGGACCCCCCTCCACTTT.

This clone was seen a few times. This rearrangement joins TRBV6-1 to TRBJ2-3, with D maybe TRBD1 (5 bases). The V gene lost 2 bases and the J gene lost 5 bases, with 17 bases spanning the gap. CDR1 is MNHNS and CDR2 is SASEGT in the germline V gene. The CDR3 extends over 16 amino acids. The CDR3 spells CASSERLGRVGDTQYF. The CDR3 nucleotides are TGTGCCAGCAGTGAACGTCTTGGCAGGGTGGGAGATACGCAGTATTTT.

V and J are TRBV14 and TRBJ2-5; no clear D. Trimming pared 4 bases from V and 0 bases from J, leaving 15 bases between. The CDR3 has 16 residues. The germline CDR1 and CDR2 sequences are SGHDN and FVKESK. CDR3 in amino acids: CASSLDDRAYQETQYF. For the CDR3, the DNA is TGTGCCAGCAGCCTCGATGATCGAGCGTACCAAGAGACCCAGTACTTC. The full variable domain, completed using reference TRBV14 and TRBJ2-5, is EAGVTQFPSHSVIEKGQTVTLRCDPISGHDNLYWYRRVMGKEIKFLLHFVKESKQDESGMPNNRFLAERTGGTYSTLKVQPAELEDSGVYFCASSLDDRAYQETQYFGPGTRLLVL.

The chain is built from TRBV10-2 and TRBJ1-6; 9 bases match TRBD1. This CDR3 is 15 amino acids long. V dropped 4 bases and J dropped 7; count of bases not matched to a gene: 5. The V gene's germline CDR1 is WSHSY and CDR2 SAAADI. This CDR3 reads CASSGAGTGNSPLHF. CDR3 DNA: TGCGCCAGCAGTGGGGCCGGGACAGGGAATTCACCCCTCCACTTT.

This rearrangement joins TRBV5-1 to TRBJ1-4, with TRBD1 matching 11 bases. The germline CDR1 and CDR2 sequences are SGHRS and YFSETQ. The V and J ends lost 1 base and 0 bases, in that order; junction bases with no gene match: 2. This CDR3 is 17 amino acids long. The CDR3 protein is CASSLWGQGATNEKLFF. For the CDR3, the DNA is TGCGCCAGCAGCTTGTGGGGACAGGGGGCAACTAATGAAAAACTGTTTTTT.

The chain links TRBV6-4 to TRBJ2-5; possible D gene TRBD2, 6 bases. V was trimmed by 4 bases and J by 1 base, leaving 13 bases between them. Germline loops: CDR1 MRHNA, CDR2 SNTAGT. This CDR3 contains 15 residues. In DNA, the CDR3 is TGTGCCAGCAGTGCGACGGCGGGAACCCAAGAGACCCAGTACTTC. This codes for CASSATAGTQETQYF.

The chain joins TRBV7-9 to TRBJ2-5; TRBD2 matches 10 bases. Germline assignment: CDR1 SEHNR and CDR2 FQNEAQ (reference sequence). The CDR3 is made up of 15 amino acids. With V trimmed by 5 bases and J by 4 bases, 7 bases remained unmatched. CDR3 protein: CASSPRGLAAETQYF. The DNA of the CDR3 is TGTGCCAGCAGCCCCCGAGGACTAGCGGCAGAGACCCAGTACTTC. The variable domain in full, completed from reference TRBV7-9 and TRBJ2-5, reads DTGVSQNPRHKITKRGQNVTFRCDPISEHNRLYWYRQTLGQGPEFLTYFQNEAQLEKSRLLSDRFSAERPKGSFSTLEIQRTEQGDSAMYLCASSPRGLAAETQYFGPGTRLLVL.

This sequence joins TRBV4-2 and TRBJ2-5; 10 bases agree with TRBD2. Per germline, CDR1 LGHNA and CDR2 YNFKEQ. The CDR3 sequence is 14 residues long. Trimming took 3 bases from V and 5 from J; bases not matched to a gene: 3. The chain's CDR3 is CASSQGTSEETQYF. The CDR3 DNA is TGTGCCAGCAGCCAGGGGACTAGCGAGGAGACCCAGTACTTC.

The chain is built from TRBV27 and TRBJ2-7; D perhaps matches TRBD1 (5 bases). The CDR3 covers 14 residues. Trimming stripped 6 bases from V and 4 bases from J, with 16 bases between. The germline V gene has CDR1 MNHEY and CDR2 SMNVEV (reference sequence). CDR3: CASSHQGFLYEQYF. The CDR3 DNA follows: TGTGCCAGCAGCCATCAGGGATTTCTTTACGAGCAGTACTTC.

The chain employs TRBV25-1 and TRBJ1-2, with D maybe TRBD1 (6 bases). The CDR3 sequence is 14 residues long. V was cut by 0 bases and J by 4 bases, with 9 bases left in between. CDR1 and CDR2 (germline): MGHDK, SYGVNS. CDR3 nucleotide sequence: TGTGCCAGCAGTGAATACGGGGACACCTATGGCTACACCTTC. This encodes CASSEYGDTYGYTF.

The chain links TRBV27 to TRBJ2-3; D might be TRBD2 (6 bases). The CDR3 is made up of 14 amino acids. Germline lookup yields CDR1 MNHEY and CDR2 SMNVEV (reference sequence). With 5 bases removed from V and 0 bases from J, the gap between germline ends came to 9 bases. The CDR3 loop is CASSPGVSTDTQYF. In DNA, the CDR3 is TGTGCCAGCAGTCCGGGGGTTAGCACAGATACGCAGTATTTT.

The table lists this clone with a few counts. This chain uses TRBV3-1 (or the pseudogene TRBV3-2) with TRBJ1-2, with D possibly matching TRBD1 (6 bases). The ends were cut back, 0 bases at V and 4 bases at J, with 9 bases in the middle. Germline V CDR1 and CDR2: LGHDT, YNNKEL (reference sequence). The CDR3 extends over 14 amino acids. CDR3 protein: CASSQDSRGYGYTF. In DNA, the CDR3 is TGTGCCAGCAGCCAAGATTCCAGGGGCTATGGCTACACCTTC.

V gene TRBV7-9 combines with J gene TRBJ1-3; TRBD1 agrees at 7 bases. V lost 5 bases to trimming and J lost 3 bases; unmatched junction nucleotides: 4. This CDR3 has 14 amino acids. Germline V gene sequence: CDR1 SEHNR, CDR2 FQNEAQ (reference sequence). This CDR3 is CASSLTGVGNTIYF. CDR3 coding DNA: TGTGCCAGCAGCCTAACAGGGGTTGGAAACACCATATATTTT.

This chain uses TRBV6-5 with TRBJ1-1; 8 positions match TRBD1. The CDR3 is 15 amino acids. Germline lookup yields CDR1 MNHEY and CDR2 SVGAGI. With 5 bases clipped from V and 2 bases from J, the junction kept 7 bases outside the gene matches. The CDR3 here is CASSTSGGANTEAFF. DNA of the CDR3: TGTGCCAGCAGTACTTCAGGGGGCGCAAACACTGAAGCTTTCTTT.

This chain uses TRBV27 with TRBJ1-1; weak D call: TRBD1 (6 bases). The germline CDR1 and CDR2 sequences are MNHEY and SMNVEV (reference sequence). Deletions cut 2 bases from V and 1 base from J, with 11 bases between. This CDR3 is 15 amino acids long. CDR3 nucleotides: TGTGCCAGCAGTTTAATTCTGGGGGCGAACACTGAAGCTTTCTTT. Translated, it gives CASSLILGANTEAFF.